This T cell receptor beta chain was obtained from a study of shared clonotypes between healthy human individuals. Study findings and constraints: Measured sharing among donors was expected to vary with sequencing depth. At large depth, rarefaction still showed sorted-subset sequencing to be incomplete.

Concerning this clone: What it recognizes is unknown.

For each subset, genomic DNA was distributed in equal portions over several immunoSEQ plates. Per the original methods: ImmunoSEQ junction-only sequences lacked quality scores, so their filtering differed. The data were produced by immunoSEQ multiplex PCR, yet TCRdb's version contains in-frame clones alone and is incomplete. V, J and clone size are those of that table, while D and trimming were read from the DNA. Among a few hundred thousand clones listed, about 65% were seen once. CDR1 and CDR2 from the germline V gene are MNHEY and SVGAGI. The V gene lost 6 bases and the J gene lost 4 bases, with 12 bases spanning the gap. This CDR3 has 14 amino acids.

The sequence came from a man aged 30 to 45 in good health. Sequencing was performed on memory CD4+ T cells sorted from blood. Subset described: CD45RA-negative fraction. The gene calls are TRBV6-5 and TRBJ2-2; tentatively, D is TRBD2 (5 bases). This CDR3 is CASRSLAVTGELFF. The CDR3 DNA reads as TGTGCCAGCAGAAGCCTAGCCGTCACCGGGGAGCTGTTTTTT.